The entry below gives a single TCR beta chain sequence along with its context. This clone appeared once. No cognate antigen has been identified for it. Base-call qualities are not available, and no considerably larger clone is one nucleotide away. The sample originates from a study of blood T cell repertoires in COVID-19 (dated by TCRdb to about 2020). Regarding the complete study: Samples from collaborators originated in the United States, Italy and Spain and spanned both the acute and convalescent phases of COVID-19. The material from the prospective study consisted of cDNA or gDNA derived from T cells, B-cell-depleted T cells, or PBMCs. Deeply sampled blood TCRbeta repertoires from subjects exposed to, actively infected with, or recovered from COVID-19 were included in the dataset. The repertoires were released in a freely available public database meant as a resource for research on the immune response to SARS-CoV-2. Samples were obtained from the ongoing ImmuneRACE study (first 160 participants) and from about 1,300 subjects provided by 6 global collaborators. Sample metadata almost always included a de-identified subject ID, COVID-19 status, age in years and sex. Where HLA class I and class II types were available, the types were taken from metadata supplied by the sample provider, not from assay-based typing.

TCRbeta CDR3 regions were amplified from genomic DNA using the immunoSEQ Assay, a bias-controlled multiplex PCR. Under the source paper's analysis protocol: Nucleated cell counts per sample were estimated from amplification of reference gene primers within the assay. To quantify the absolute abundance of each unique TCRbeta CDR3 rearrangement, sequence reads were collapsed and filtered. Productive Simpson clonality was computed per sample as the square root of Simpson's diversity index over productive rearrangements. TCRdb obtained this table from immuneACCESS and retained in-frame rearrangements with V and J assigned. These tables miss some clones; where compared with another copy, unresolved V genes account for less than half of the shortfall, and the remainder is unexplained. V and J calls and clone size are given by that table; D and trimming were obtained from the DNA. For this sample the table gives about 170,000 clones, of which 85% were detected only once. The top ten constitute approximately 8% of the sample.

On the study overall, not on this receptor specifically: The amount of clinical and demographic metadata varied by source and participant and was provided uncurated.

In the germline V gene, CDR1 corresponds to SGHRS and CDR2 to YFSETQ. V has 0 bases trimmed and J has 5 bases trimmed; junction bases matching no gene number 9. The CDR3 has 16 amino acids, counting the end cysteine and phenylalanine. The sequence is cut down to CDR3 DNA, 48 bases in frame from base 1. At one collaborating source in Seattle, patients were enrolled during active infection and were followed longitudinally through the course of disease. The collaborating institutions used their own protocols to collect whole blood in K2EDTA tubes. For TCRbeta analysis, collaborator samples were shipped as frozen whole blood, as isolated PBMCs, or as DNA extracted from either sample type.

Sequencing input: peripheral blood. The chain is assembled from TRBV5-1 and TRBJ2-7; TRBD1 lines up with 9 middle nucleotides. The receptor was isolated from a woman older than 75 with COVID-19, enrolled during active disease. The nucleotide sequence is given as TGCGCCAGCAGCTTGGGAGGGGGACAGGGATCCGACGAGCAGTACTTC. Its coded protein is CASSLGGGQGSDEQYF.